This T cell receptor (beta chain) was identified in a study of cytomegalovirus exposure and HLA in healthy donors. Turning to the study itself: From HLA-typed donors, an early data release held roughly 80 million unique TCRs.

Primers included in the PCR were 60 Vbeta and 13 Jbeta primers. Method: immunoSEQ multiplex PCR; TCRdb's copy keeps in-frame clones and lacks some. This sample carries 110,000 to 150,000 clones, roughly 80% of them seen once, and the ten largest clones take 1.5% to 2%. As concerns this clone: This same CDR3 is encoded by further DNA sequences in the sample.

The sample was PBMCs. The TCR comes from a female donor in good health and CMV-seronegative.

The CDR3 sequence: CASSYRGGNTEAFF. In DNA, the CDR3 is TGTGCCAGCAGCTACAGGGGGGGGAATACTGAAGCTTTCTTT. The chain combines TRBV6-5 with TRBJ1-1; 8 bases match TRBD1. CDR1 and CDR2 from the germline V gene are MNHEY and SVGAGI. V gave up 6 bases and J gave up 5 bases; unmatched junction bases: 8. The CDR3 loop spans 14 amino acids.